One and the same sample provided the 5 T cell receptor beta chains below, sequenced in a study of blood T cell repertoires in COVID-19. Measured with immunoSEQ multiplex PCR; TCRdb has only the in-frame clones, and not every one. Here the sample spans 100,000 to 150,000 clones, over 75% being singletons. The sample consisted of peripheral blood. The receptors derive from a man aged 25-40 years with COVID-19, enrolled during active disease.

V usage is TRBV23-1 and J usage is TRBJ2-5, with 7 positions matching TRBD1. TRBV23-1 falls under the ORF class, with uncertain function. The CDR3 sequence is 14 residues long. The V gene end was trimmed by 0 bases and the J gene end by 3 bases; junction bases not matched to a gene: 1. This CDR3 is CASSQSQGKETQYF. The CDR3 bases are TGCGCCAGCAGTCAATCACAGGGGAAAGAGACCCAGTACTTC.

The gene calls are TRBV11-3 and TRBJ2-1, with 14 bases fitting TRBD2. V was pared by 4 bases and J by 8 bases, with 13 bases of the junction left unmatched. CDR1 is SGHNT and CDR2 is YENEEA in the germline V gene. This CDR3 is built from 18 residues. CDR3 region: CASSWGGTSGGGPHEQFF. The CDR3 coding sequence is TGTGCCAGCAGCTGGGGCGGGACTAGCGGGGGAGGGCCCCATGAGCAGTTCTTC.

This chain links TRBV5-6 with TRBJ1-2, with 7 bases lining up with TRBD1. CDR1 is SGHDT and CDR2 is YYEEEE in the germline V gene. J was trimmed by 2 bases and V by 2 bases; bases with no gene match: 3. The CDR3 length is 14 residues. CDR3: CASSFGRGNYGYTF. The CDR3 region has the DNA TGTGCCAGCAGCTTTGGCAGGGGGAACTATGGCTACACCTTC.

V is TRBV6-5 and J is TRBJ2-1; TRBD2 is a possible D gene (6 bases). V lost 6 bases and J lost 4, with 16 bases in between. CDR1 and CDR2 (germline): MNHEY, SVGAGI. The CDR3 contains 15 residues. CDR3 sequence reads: CASRPGTHLYNEQFF. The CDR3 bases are TGTGCCAGCAGACCCGGGACTCATCTTTACAATGAGCAGTTCTTC.

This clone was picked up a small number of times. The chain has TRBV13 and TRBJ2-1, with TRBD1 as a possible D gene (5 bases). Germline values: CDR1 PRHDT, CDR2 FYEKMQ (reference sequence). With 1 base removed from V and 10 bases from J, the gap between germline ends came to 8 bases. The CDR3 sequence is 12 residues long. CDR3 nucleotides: TGTGCCAGCAGCTTAGTGTCAGGGGAGCAGTTCTTC. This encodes CASSLVSGEQFF.